This T cell receptor beta chain was sequenced for a study of cytomegalovirus exposure and HLA in healthy donors. In the study overall: Sequencing of around 200 million T cells in an earlier analysis found roughly 120 million unique TCR beta sequences.

The PCR was carried out with 60 Vbeta primers and 13 Jbeta primers. Some clones are missing from TCRdb's copy, which holds only in-frame ones; the method was immunoSEQ multiplex PCR. There are some 120,000 clones in the sample, with 6.5% to 7% held by the top ten. Points from the study as a whole: Rare sequences made up most TCRs, while some public TCRs were found in many donors. TCR beta chains numbering more than 150 were designated cytomegalovirus-associated. TCR beta V- and J-gene trimming, according to a later analysis, was linked to a missense DCLRE1C variant.

Germline values: CDR1 MGHRA, CDR2 YSYEKL. Deletions cut 2 bases from V and 1 base from J, with 11 bases between. CDR3 length equals 16 residues. As concerns this clone: What it recognizes is unknown.

The sequenced sample consisted of PBMCs. This TCR came from a man in his forties in good health and CMV-seropositive. J is TRBJ2-2 and V is TRBV4-1; D uncertain. CDR3 protein: CASSQLPAGNTGELFF. For the CDR3, the DNA is TGCGCCAGCAGCCAACTCCCCGCAGGGAACACCGGGGAGCTGTTTTTT.